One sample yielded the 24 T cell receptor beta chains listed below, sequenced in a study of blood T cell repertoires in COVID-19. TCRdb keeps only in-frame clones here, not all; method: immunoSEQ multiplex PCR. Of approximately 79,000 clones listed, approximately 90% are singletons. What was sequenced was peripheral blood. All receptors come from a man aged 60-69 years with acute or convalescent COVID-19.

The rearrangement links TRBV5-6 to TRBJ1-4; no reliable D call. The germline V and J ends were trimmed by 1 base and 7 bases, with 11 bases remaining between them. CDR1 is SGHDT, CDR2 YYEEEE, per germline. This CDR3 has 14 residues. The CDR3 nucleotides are TGTGCCAGCAGCTTGCCTGGAGGTGGTGAAAAACTGTTTTTT. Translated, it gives CASSLPGGGEKLFF.

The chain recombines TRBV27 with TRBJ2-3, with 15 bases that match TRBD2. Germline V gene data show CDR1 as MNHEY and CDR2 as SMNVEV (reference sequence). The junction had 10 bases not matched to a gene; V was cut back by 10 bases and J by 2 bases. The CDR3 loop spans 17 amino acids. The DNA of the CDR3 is TGTGCCACCATAGGGACTAGCGGGGGGCCAGACACAGATACGCAGTATTTT. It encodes CATIGTSGGPDTDTQYF.

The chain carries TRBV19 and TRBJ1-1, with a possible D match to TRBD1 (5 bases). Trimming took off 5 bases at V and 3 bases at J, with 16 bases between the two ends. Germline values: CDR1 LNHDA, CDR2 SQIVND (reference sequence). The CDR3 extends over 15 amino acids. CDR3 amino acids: CASSAGRRVDTEAFF. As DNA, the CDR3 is TGTGCCAGTAGTGCGGGACGTAGGGTGGACACTGAAGCTTTCTTT.

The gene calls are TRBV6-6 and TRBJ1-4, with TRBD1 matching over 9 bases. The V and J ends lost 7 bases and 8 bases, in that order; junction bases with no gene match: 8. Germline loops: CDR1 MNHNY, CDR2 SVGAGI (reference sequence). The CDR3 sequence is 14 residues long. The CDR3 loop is CASKLGQGGEKLFF. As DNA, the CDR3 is TGTGCCAGCAAGTTGGGACAGGGAGGGGAAAAACTGTTTTTT.

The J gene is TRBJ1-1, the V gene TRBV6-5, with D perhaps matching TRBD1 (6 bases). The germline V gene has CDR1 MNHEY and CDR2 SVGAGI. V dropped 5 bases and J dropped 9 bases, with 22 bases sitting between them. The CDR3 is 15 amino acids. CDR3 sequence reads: CASSPPSGGQGKAFF. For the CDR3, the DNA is TGTGCCAGCAGTCCGCCGTCTGGGGGTCAGGGGAAAGCTTTCTTT.

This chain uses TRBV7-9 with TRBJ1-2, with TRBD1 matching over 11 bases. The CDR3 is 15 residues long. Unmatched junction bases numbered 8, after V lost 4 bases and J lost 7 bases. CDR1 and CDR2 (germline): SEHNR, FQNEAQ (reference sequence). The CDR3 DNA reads TGTGCCAGCAGCTCGGCGGGACAGGGGGTAGGTGGCTACACCTTC. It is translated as CASSSAGQGVGGYTF.

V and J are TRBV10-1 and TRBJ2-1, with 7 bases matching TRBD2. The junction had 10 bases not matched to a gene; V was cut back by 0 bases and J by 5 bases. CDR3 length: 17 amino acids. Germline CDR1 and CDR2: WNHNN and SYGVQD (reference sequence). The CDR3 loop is CASSESRAGDSHNEQFF. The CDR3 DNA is TGCGCCAGCAGTGAGTCGAGGGCGGGAGACTCGCACAATGAGCAGTTCTTC.

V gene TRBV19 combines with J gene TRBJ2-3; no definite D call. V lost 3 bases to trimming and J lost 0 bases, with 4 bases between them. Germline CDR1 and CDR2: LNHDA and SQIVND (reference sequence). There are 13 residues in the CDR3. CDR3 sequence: CASSMGSTDTQYF. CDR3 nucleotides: TGTGCCAGTAGTATGGGCAGCACAGATACGCAGTATTTT.

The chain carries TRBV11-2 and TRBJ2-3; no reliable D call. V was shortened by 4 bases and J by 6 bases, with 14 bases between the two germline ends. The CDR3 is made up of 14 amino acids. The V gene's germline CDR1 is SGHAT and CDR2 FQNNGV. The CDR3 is CASSYRLGEDTQYF. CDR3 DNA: TGTGCCAGCAGCTATCGGCTGGGCGAGGATACGCAGTATTTT.

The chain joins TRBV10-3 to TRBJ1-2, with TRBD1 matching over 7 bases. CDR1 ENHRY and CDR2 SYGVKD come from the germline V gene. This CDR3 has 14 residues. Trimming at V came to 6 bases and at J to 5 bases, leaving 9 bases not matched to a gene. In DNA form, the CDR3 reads TGTGCCATCAGGCCAGGGGGTGAAAGATATGGCTACACCTTC. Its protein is CAIRPGGERYGYTF.

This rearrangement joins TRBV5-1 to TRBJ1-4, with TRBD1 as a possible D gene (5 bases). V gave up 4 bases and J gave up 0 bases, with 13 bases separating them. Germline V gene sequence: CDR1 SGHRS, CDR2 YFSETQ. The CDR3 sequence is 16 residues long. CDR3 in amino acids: CASSMNQGATNEKLFF. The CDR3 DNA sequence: TGCGCCAGCAGCATGAATCAGGGTGCAACTAATGAAAAACTGTTTTTT. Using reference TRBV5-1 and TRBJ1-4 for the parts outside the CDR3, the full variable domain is KAGVTQTPRYLIKTRGQQVTLSCSPISGHRSVSWYQQTPGQGLQFLFEYFSETQRNKGNFPGRFSGRQFSNSRSEMNVSTLELGDSALYLCASSMNQGATNEKLFFGSGTQLSVL.

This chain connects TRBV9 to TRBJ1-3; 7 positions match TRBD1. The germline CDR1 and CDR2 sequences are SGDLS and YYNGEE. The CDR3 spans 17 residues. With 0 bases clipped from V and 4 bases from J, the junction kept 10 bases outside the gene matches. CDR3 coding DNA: TGTGCCAGCAGCGTAGCGCCTTTGGGACAGTCCGGAAACACCATATATTTT. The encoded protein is CASSVAPLGQSGNTIYF.

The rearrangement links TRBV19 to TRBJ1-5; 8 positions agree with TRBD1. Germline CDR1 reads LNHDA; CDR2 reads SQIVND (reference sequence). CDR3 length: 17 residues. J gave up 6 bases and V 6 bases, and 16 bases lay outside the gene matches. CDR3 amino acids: CASRRGAGGDWGQPQHF. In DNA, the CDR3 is TGTGCCAGTAGGAGGGGTGCAGGGGGCGATTGGGGTCAGCCCCAGCATTTT.

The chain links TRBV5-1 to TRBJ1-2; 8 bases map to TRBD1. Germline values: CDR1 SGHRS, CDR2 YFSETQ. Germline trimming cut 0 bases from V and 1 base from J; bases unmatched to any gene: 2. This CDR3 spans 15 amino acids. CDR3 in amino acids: CASSLDRGDNYGYTF. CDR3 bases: TGCGCCAGCAGCTTGGACAGGGGGGATAACTATGGCTACACCTTC.

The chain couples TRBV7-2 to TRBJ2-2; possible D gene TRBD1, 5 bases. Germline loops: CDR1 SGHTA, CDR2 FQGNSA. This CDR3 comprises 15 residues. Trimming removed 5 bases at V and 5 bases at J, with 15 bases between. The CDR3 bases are TGTGCCAGCAGCCGCCGAGCTAGGGGAACCGGGGAGCTGTTTTTT. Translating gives CASSRRARGTGELFF.

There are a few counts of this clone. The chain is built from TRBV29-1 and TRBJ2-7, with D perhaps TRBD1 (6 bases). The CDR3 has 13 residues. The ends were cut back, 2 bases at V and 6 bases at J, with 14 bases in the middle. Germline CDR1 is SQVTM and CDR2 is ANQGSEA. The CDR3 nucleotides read TGCAGCGTTGAAATGGGCCAGGGGCTCGAGCAGTACTTC. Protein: CSVEMGQGLEQYF.

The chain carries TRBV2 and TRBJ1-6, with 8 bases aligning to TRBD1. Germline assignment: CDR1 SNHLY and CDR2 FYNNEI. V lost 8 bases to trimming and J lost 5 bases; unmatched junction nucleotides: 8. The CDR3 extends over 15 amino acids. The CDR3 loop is CASGDRLGDNSPLHF. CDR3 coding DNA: TGTGCCAGCGGGGACAGGTTAGGGGATAATTCACCCCTCCACTTT. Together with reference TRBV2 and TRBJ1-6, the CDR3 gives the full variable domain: EPEVTQTPSHQVTQMGQEVILRCVPISNHLYFYWYRQILGQKVEFLVSFYNNEISEKSEIFDDQFSVERPDGSNFTLKIRSTKLEDSAMYFCASGDRLGDNSPLHFGNGTRLTVT.

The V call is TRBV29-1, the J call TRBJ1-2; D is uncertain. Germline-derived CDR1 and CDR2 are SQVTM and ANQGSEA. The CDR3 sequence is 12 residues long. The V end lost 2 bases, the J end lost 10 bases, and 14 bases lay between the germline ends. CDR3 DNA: TGCAGCGTTGAACGGGGAGGCCTACCCTACACCTTC. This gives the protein CSVERGGLPYTF. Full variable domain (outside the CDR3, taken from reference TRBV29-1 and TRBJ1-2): SAVISQKPSRDICQRGTSLTIQCQVDSQVTMMFWYRQQPGQSLTLIATANQGSEATYESGFVIDKFPISRPNLTFSTLTVSNMSPEDSSIYLCSVERGGLPYTFGSGTRLTVV.

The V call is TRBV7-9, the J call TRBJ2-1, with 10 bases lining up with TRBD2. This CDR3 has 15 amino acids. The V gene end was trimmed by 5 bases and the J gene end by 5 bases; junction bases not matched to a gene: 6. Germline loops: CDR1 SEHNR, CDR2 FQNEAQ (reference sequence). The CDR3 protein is CASSKREGLHNEQFF. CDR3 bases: TGTGCCAGCAGCAAGCGGGAGGGCCTACACAATGAGCAGTTCTTC.

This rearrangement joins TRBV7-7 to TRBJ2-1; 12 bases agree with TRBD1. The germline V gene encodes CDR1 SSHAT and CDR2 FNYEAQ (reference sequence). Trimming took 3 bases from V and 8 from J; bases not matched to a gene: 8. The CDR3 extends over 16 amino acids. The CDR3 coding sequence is TGTGCCAGCAGCTTGTCGGGGACAGGGGGCATCGATGAGCAGTTCTTC. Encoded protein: CASSLSGTGGIDEQFF.

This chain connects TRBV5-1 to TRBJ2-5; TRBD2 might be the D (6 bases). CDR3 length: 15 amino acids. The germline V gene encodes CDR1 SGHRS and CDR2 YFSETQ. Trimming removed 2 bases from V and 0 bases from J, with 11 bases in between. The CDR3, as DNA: TGCGCCAGCAGCTTTATAGCGGAGAACCAAGAGACCCAGTACTTC. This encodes CASSFIAENQETQYF.

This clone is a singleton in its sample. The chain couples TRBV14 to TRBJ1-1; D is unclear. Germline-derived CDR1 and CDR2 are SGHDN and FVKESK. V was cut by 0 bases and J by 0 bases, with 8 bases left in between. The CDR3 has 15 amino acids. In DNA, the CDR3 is TGTGCCAGCAGCCAAGATATCGGGATGAACACTGAAGCTTTCTTT. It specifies CASSQDIGMNTEAFF. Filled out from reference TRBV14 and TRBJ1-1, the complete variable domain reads EAGVTQFPSHSVIEKGQTVTLRCDPISGHDNLYWYRRVMGKEIKFLLHFVKESKQDESGMPNNRFLAERTGGTYSTLKVQPAELEDSGVYFCASSQDIGMNTEAFFGQGTRLTVV.

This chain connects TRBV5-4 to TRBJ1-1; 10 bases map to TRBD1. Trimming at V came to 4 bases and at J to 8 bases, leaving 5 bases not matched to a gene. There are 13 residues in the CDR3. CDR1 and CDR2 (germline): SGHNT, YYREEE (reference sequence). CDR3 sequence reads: CASSAGQGPEAFF. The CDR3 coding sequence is TGTGCCAGCAGCGCGGGACAGGGGCCGGAAGCTTTCTTT.

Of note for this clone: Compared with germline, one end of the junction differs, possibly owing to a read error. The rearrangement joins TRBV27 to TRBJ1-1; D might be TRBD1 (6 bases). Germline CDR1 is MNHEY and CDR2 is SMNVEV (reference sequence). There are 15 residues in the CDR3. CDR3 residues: CASSLSVGGTRRLVF. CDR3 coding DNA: TGTGCCAGCAGTTTATCGGTGGGGGGGACACGGCGGCTCGTCTTT.